A single sample is the source of the 31 T cell receptor beta chains below, sequenced in a study of blood T cells in healthy people across ages. Combining a sample-barcoded 5' primer with a J-beta primer mix, a second PCR ran for roughly 7 to 11 cycles. TCRdb itself ran the 5' RACE reads through MiXCR, one entry per CDR3 protein. The table records roughly 500,000 distinct CDR3 sequences, 27% of them present only once. The source material was blood. The source of these receptors is a woman in her sixties or seventies in good health.

The chain carries TRBV7-2 and TRBJ2-5; D is ambiguous. The J call is uncertain, as TRBJ2-7 better fits the DNA end. The CDR3 totals 11 residues. The germline CDR1 and CDR2 sequences are SGHTA and FQGNSA. CDR3 nucleotides: TGTGCCAGCAGCTTAGTTAACGAGCAGTACTTC. The encoded protein is CASSLVNEQYF.

The chain has TRBV29-1 and TRBJ2-1; 7 bases match TRBD2. Germline V CDR1 and CDR2: SQVTM, ANQGSEA. This CDR3 region has 13 residues. The CDR3 sequence: CRAGPPSYNEQFF. CDR3 DNA sequence: TGCAGAGCGGGACCCCCTTCCTACAATGAGCAGTTCTTC.

The chain has TRBV4-1 and TRBJ2-1; 9 bases line up with TRBD1. Germline trimming cut 3 bases from V and 7 bases from J; bases unmatched to any gene: 7. From germline, CDR1 is MGHRA and CDR2 YSYEKL. This CDR3 comprises 15 residues. CDR3 sequence reads: CASSHVTGGLNEQFF. The CDR3 region has the DNA TGCGCCAGCAGCCATGTTACAGGGGGCTTAAATGAGCAGTTCTTC.

This chain connects TRBV7-9 to TRBJ1-1; possibly TRBD1 for D (6 bases). The CDR3 is 15 residues long. V was clipped by 4 bases and J by 4 bases, with 16 bases between them. Looked up from germline, CDR1 is SEHNR and CDR2 is FQNEAQ (reference sequence). CDR3 DNA: TGTGCCAGCAGCTCAACTAACAGGGTTTCCACTGAAGCTTTCTTT. The encoded protein is CASSSTNRVSTEAFF.

V usage is TRBV20-1 and J usage is TRBJ2-1, with TRBD2 matching 11 bases. Losses at the gene ends were 6 bases for V and 8 bases for J; bases not matched to a gene: 9. Per the germline V gene, CDR1 is DFQATT and CDR2 is SNEGSKA (reference sequence). The CDR3 extends over 14 amino acids. The CDR3, as DNA: TGCAGTGCACCCCCTAGCGGGGGGACCCATGAGCAGTTCTTC. It codes for CSAPPSGGTHEQFF.

This clonotype has just a few counts. V is TRBV20-1 and J is TRBJ2-3; D remains unclear. Between the trimmed V and J ends, which lost 7 bases and 3 bases, there was a span of 11 bases. This CDR3 comprises 12 residues. Germline-derived CDR1 and CDR2 are DFQATT and SNEGSKA (reference sequence). CDR3 in amino acids: CSVPGSTDTQYF. DNA of the CDR3: TGCAGTGTCCCCGGGTCTACAGATACGCAGTATTTT.

This clonotype is a singleton in its sample. The chain joins TRBV29-1 to TRBJ2-1; 9 positions agree with TRBD1. This CDR3 has 13 amino acids. CDR1 and CDR2 from the germline V gene are SQVTM and ANQGSEA. J lost 4 bases, V lost 7 bases, and 5 bases had no gene match. The CDR3 reads CSGTGEGYNEQFF. The DNA for the CDR3 is TGCAGCGGGACAGGGGAAGGATACAATGAGCAGTTCTTC.

The chain is built from TRBV6-5 and TRBJ2-2; 8 bases line up with TRBD2. Unmatched junction bases numbered 9, after V lost 9 bases and J lost 6 bases. Looked up from germline, CDR1 is MNHEY and CDR2 is SVGAGI. This CDR3 is 14 amino acids long. The CDR3 DNA reads TGTGCCAGTAGGCGGGGGGCGAGGGCCGGGGAGCTGTTTTTT. This codes for CASRRGARAGELFF.

J is TRBJ2-5 and V is TRBV28; 7 bases are shared with TRBD2. The end of the DNA is better explained by TRBJ2-1, so the J call may be wrong. CDR3 length: 15 amino acids. Looked up from germline, CDR1 is MDHEN and CDR2 is SYDVKM. The CDR3 reads CASSPISGFRWEQFF. In DNA form, the CDR3 reads TGTGCCAGCAGCCCCATTAGCGGGTTCCGCTGGGAGCAGTTCTTC.

The chain has TRBV7-9 and TRBJ2-5, with D perhaps TRBD2 (6 bases). The germline V and J ends were trimmed by 7 bases and 4 bases, with 19 bases remaining between them. The CDR3 covers 15 residues. CDR1 and CDR2 (germline): SEHNR, FQNEAQ (reference sequence). The CDR3 DNA follows: TGTGCCAGCAACCCGTCGGGGGTGGGGGTAGAGACCCAGTACTTC. This codes for CASNPSGVGVETQYF.

This clonotype has just a few counts. The J gene is TRBJ2-5, the V gene TRBV19; 11 nucleotides line up with TRBD1. The closer fit of TRBJ2-1 to the DNA end suggests the J call may be wrong. CDR3 size: 16 residues. From germline, CDR1 is LNHDA and CDR2 SQIVND (reference sequence). This chain's CDR3 is CASAGTGQGVRNEQFF. CDR3 nucleotide sequence: TGTGCCAGTGCGGGGACGGGACAGGGGGTTCGGAATGAGCAGTTCTTC.

This rearrangement joins TRBV7-2 to TRBJ2-4; D is ambiguous. This CDR3 has 14 amino acids. The ends were cut back, 0 bases at V and 14 bases at J, with 17 bases in the middle. Germline CDR1 is SGHTA and CDR2 is FQGNSA. The CDR3 nucleotides are TGTGCCAGCAGCTTAGCGGGTGAAGGGATAGGAAAGTACTTC. Amino acid sequence: CASSLAGEGIGKYF.

This clonotype was seen a few times. The V call is TRBV2, the J call TRBJ2-7; D is unresolved. The CDR3 covers 14 residues. Germline V lookup: CDR1 SNHLY, CDR2 FYNNEI. The V gene lost 1 base and the J gene lost 3 bases, with 10 bases spanning the gap. Here the CDR3 DNA reads TGTGCCAGCAGTGAAGGGCCACGGATCTACGAGCAGTACTTC. Translating gives CASSEGPRIYEQYF.

This clonotype was counted only a few times. The chain employs TRBV6-2 or TRBV6-3 and TRBJ1-5, with D maybe TRBD1 (6 bases). Germline CDR1 and CDR2: MNHEY and SVGEGT. V was trimmed by 7 bases and J by 7 bases, leaving 14 bases between them. CDR3 size: 13 residues. The CDR3 here is CASTLRGGQPQHF. The CDR3 nucleotides read TGTGCCAGCACCCTAAGGGGGGGGCAGCCCCAGCATTTT.

A few counts support this clonotype. This rearrangement joins TRBV20-1 to TRBJ2-4; D is unresolved. This CDR3 is built from 11 residues. V was cut by 6 bases and J by 1 base, with 4 bases left in between. Germline CDR1 DFQATT, CDR2 SNEGSKA (reference sequence). The CDR3 DNA reads as TGCAGTGCCCATGCCAAAAACATTCAGTACTTC. This codes for CSAHAKNIQYF.

J is TRBJ1-5 and V is TRBV7-2; D is uncertain. Trimming stripped 1 base from V and 11 bases from J, with 12 bases between. The length of the CDR3 is 13 residues. Germline CDR1 is SGHTA and CDR2 is FQGNSA. Written as DNA, the CDR3 is TGTGCCAGCAGCTTAGACGGACCTCGGTCCCAGCATTTT. Translation: CASSLDGPRSQHF.

This clonotype was picked up a small number of times. The chain links TRBV7-2 to TRBJ2-1; TRBD1 aligns across 8 bases. Germline V gene data show CDR1 as SGHTA and CDR2 as FQGNSA. The CDR3 is 16 residues long. V was clipped by 1 base and J by 5 bases; unmatched bases: 7. The CDR3 loop is CASSLGFRTGNNEQFF. The CDR3 coding sequence is TGTGCCAGCAGCTTAGGGTTTAGGACAGGGAACAATGAGCAGTTCTTC. The whole variable domain, remainder taken from reference TRBV7-2 and TRBJ2-1, is GAGVSQSPSNKVTEKGKDVELRCDPISGHTALYWYRQSLGQGLEFLIYFQGNSAPDKSGLPSDRFSAERTGGSVSTLTIQRTQQEDSAVYLCASSLGFRTGNNEQFFGPGTRLTVL.

This clonotype was seen only a few times. V is TRBV6-2 or TRBV6-3 and J is TRBJ1-2; unclear D gene. V lost 5 bases to trimming and J lost 1 base, with 5 bases between them. Germline CDR1 is MNHEY and CDR2 is SVGEGT. There are 12 residues in the CDR3. CDR3 region: CASSPFNYGYTF. CDR3 bases: TGTGCCAGCAGTCCTTTTAACTATGGCTACACCTTC.

This clonotype occurred a few times. CDR3 bases: TGTGCCAGCAGCCCAAGGGGGGGCGATGGCTATGGCTACACCTTC. It translates to CASSPRGGDGYGYTF. The chain recombines TRBV7-3 with TRBJ1-2, with a tentative D call TRBD1 (6 bases). V lost 5 bases, J lost 4 bases, and 17 bases lay in between. The CDR3 spans 15 residues. CDR1 and CDR2 (germline): SGHTA, FQGTGA. The whole variable domain, remainder taken from reference TRBV7-3 and TRBJ1-2, is GAGVSQTPSNKVTEKGKYVELRCDPISGHTALYWYRQSLGQGPEFLIYFQGTGAADDSGLPNDRFFAVRPEGSVSTLKIQRTERGDSAVYLCASSPRGGDGYGYTFGSGTRLTVV.

This chain joins TRBV4-1 and TRBJ2-3; D might be TRBD2 (5 bases). CDR1 is MGHRA, CDR2 YSYEKL, per germline. The CDR3 length is 19 residues. V was cut by 0 bases and J by 6 bases, with 25 bases left in between. CDR3 DNA: TGCGCCAGCAGCCAAGATCCCAGGTCGCGGGTTTCCCGGCTTGATACGCAGTATTTT. Protein: CASSQDPRSRVSRLDTQYF.

This clonotype has a handful of counts. The V call is TRBV27, the J call TRBJ2-5, with D tentatively TRBD1 or TRBD2 (5 bases each). This CDR3 is 16 amino acids long. Germline V gene data show CDR1 as MNHEY and CDR2 as SMNVEV (reference sequence). V lost 0 bases, J lost 4 bases, and 15 bases lay in between. This CDR3 reads CASSLSAGALGETQYF. The CDR3 nucleotides are TGTGCCAGCAGTTTATCGGCCGGGGCCTTGGGAGAGACCCAGTACTTC.

The V and J genes are TRBV20-1 and TRBJ2-1, with D possibly TRBD1 on 6 matching bases. Germline CDR1 DFQATT, CDR2 SNEGSKA (reference sequence). There are 13 residues in the CDR3. The ends were cut back, 2 bases at V and 5 bases at J, with 10 bases in the middle. The CDR3 bases are TGCAGTGCTAGATGGGGGCGCCACAATGAGCAGTTCTTC. It codes for CSARWGRHNEQFF.

The chain has TRBV20-1 and TRBJ2-5; 7 bases line up with TRBD2. The end of the DNA is better explained by TRBJ2-7, so the J call may be wrong. The CDR3 runs 14 residues. Germline values: CDR1 DFQATT, CDR2 SNEGSKA (reference sequence). CDR3 amino acids: CSARRPSGSYEQYF. The CDR3 coding sequence is TGCAGTGCCAGGAGGCCTAGCGGCTCCTACGAGCAGTACTTC.

This clonotype was recorded a few times. The rearrangement joins TRBV14 to TRBJ2-1; perhaps TRBD1 as D (6 bases). The DNA end lines up better with TRBJ2-5; the J call may be wrong. Germline V CDR1 and CDR2: SGHDN, FVKESK. The CDR3 consists of 15 residues. CDR3 sequence reads: CASSLQGMGWETQYF. For the CDR3, the DNA is TGTGCCAGCAGCCTACAGGGAATGGGTTGGGAGACCCAGTACTTC.

This clonotype was recorded a few times. The genes are TRBV7-2 and TRBJ2-5, with 14 nucleotides matching TRBD2. This CDR3 has 19 amino acids. Germline-derived CDR1 and CDR2 are SGHTA and FQGNSA. J lost 6 bases, V lost 0 bases, and 12 bases had no gene match. The CDR3 here is CASSLAGTSGGPAGKTQYF. The CDR3 coding sequence is TGTGCCAGCAGCTTAGCAGGGACTAGCGGGGGCCCAGCGGGAAAGACCCAGTACTTC.

The chain recombines TRBV29-1 with TRBJ2-4; D is ambiguous. V was pared by 1 base and J by 6 bases, with 7 bases between. The germline CDR1 and CDR2 sequences are SQVTM and ANQGSEA. This CDR3 comprises 12 residues. CDR3 region: CSVEGIGNIQYF. In nucleotides, the CDR3 is TGCAGCGTTGAAGGGATCGGAAACATTCAGTACTTC.

The chain is built from TRBV25-1 and TRBJ2-5, with unresolved D. Gene TRBJ2-7 matches the end of the DNA better, so the J call may be wrong. CDR1 MGHDK and CDR2 SYGVNS come from the germline V gene. The CDR3 is made up of 15 amino acids. The CDR3 region has the DNA TGTGCCAGCAGTGAAAACACCGCATACTCCTACGAGCAGTACTTC. The encoded protein is CASSENTAYSYEQYF.

The chain couples TRBV7-2 to TRBJ2-1, with 7 bases aligning to TRBD1. The CDR3 length is 15 residues. Germline V gives CDR1 SGHTA, CDR2 FQGNSA. J gave up 4 bases and V 4 bases, and 7 bases lay outside the gene matches. The CDR3 DNA follows: TGTGCCAGCAGCTCACAGGGGCCGACTTACAATGAGCAGTTCTTC. As protein: CASSSQGPTYNEQFF.

This chain uses TRBV20-1 with TRBJ2-2; D is unclear. The germline V and J ends were trimmed by 3 bases and 3 bases, with 8 bases remaining between them. The CDR3 spans 13 residues. The germline CDR1 and CDR2 sequences are DFQATT and SNEGSKA (reference sequence). This chain's CDR3 is CSASVTYTGELFF. The DNA of the CDR3 is TGCAGTGCTAGTGTTACCTACACCGGGGAGCTGTTTTTT.

This clonotype was counted many times. The rearrangement links TRBV7-9 to TRBJ2-3; D not certain. The length of the CDR3 is 14 residues. V was clipped by 0 bases and J by 1 base, with 5 bases between them. Germline lookup yields CDR1 SEHNR and CDR2 FQNEAQ (reference sequence). CDR3 region: CASSLASGTDTQYF. In DNA form, the CDR3 reads TGTGCCAGCAGCTTAGCCTCGGGCACAGATACGCAGTATTTT.

This chain uses TRBV7-2 with TRBJ2-5; a weak D match, TRBD2 (6 bases). From germline, CDR1 is SGHTA and CDR2 FQGNSA. V gave up 5 bases and J gave up 0 bases, with 10 bases separating them. The CDR3 length is 14 residues. The CDR3 is CASSPTSYQETQYF. The DNA for the CDR3 is TGTGCCAGCAGCCCGACTAGTTACCAAGAGACCCAGTACTTC.